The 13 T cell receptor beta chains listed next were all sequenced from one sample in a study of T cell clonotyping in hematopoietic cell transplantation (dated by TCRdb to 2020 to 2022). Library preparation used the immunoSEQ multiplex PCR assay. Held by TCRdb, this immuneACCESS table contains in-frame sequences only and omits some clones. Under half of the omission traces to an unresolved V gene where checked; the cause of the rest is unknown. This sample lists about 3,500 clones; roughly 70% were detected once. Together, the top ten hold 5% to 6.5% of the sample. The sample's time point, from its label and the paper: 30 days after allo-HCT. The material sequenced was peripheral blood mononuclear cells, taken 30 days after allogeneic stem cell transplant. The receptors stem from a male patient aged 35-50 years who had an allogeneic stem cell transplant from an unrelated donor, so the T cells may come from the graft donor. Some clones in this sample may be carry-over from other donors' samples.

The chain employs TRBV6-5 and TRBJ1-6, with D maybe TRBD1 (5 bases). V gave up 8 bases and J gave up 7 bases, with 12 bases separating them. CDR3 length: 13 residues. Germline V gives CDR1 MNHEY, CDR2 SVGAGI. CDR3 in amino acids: CASGRVENSPLHF. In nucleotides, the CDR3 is TGTGCCAGCGGCAGGGTTGAGAATTCACCCCTCCACTTT.

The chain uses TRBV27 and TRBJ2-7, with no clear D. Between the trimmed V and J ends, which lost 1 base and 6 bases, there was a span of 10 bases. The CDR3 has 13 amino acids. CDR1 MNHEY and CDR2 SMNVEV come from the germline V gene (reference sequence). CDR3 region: CASSLLGIGEQYF. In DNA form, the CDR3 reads TGTGCCAGCAGTTTATTGGGGATTGGCGAGCAGTACTTC.

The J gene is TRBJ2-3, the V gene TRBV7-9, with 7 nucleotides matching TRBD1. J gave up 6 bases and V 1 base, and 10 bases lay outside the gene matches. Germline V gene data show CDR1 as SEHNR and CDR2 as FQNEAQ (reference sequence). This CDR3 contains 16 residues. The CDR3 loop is CASSLGSGQDWDTQYF. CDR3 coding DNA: TGTGCCAGCAGCTTAGGATCCGGACAGGATTGGGATACGCAGTATTTT.

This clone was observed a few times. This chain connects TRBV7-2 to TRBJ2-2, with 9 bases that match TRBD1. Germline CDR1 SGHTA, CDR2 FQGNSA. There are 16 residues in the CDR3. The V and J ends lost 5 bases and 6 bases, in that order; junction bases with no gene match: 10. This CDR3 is CASSPGTGRGSGELFF. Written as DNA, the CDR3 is TGTGCCAGCAGCCCTGGGACAGGGAGAGGTTCCGGGGAGCTGTTTTTT.

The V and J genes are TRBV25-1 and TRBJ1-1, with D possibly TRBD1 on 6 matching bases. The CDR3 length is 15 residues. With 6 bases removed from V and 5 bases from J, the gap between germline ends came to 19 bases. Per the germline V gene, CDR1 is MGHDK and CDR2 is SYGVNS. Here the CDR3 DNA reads TGTGCCAGCAGACCTACACAGGGAGATTGGACTGAAGCTTTCTTT. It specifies CASRPTQGDWTEAFF.

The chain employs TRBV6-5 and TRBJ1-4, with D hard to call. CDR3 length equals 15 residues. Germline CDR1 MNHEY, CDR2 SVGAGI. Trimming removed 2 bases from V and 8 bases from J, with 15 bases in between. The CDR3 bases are TGTGCCAGCAGTTACGAGCTCGGCAAAGGAGAAAAACTGTTTTTT. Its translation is CASSYELGKGEKLFF.

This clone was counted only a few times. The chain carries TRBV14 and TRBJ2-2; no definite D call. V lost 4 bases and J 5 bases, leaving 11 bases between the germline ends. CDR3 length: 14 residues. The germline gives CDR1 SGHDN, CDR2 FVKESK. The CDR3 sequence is CASSLLGRTGELFF. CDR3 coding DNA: TGTGCCAGCAGCCTCCTGGGAAGGACCGGGGAGCTGTTTTTT.

CDR3 loop: CASSFQGAGGYTF. The CDR3 region has the DNA TGCGCCAGCAGCTTTCAGGGGGCGGGCGGCTACACCTTC. The chain uses TRBV5-1 and TRBJ1-2, with 8 bases that match TRBD1. The CDR3 is 13 amino acids. The V gene end was trimmed by 2 bases and the J gene end by 8 bases; junction bases not matched to a gene: 5. Germline loops: CDR1 SGHRS, CDR2 YFSETQ.

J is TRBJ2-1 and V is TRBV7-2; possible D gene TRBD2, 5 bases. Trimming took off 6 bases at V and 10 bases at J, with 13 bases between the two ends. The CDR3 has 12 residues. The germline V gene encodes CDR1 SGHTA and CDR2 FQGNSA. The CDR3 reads CASRREVAEQFF. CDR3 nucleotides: TGTGCCAGCAGACGCGAAGTAGCGGAGCAGTTCTTC.

CDR3 sequence: CASSRGSGGYTF. The CDR3 DNA sequence: TGTGCCAGCAGCAGAGGGAGCGGGGGCTACACCTTC. The rearrangement joins TRBV11-2 to TRBJ1-2; D is uncertain. This CDR3 spans 12 amino acids. Germline V CDR1 and CDR2: SGHAT, FQNNGV. V shed 5 bases and J shed 8 bases, with 12 bases lying between them.

The CDR3 region is CASSDLAAITDTQYF. CDR3 in DNA: TGCGCCAGCAGCGACCTAGCGGCAATCACAGATACGCAGTATTTT. The chain has TRBV5-1 and TRBJ2-3; the match to TRBD2 covers 7 bases. The V gene end was trimmed by 4 bases and the J gene end by 2 bases; junction bases not matched to a gene: 7. The CDR3 totals 15 residues. Germline assignment: CDR1 SGHRS and CDR2 YFSETQ.

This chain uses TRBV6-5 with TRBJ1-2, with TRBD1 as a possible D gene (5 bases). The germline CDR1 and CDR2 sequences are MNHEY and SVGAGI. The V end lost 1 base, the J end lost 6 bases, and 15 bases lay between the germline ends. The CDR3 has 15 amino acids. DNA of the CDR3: TGTGCCAGCAGTTACTGGGGGGAAAAGGGAGATGGCTACACCTTC. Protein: CASSYWGEKGDGYTF.

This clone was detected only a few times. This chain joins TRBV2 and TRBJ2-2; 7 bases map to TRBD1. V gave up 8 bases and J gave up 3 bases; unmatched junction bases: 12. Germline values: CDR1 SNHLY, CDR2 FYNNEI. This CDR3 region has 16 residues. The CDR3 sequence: CASLSPTGQDTGELFF. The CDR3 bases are TGTGCCAGCCTCTCCCCGACAGGGCAGGACACCGGGGAGCTGTTTTTT.